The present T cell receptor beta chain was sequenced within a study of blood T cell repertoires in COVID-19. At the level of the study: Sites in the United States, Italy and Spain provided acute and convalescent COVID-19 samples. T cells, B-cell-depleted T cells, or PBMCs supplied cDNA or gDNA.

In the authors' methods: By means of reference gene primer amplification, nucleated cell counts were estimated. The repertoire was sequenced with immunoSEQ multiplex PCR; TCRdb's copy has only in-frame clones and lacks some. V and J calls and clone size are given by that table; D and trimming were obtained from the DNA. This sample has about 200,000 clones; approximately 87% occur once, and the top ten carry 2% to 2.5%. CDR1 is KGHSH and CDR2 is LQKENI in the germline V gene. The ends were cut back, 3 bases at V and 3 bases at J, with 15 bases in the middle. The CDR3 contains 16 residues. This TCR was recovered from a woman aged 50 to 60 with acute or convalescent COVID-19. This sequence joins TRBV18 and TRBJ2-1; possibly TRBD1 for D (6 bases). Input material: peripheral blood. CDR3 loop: CASSPPNRVLYNEQFF. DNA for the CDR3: TGTGCCAGCTCACCCCCGAACAGGGTGCTCTACAATGAGCAGTTCTTC.